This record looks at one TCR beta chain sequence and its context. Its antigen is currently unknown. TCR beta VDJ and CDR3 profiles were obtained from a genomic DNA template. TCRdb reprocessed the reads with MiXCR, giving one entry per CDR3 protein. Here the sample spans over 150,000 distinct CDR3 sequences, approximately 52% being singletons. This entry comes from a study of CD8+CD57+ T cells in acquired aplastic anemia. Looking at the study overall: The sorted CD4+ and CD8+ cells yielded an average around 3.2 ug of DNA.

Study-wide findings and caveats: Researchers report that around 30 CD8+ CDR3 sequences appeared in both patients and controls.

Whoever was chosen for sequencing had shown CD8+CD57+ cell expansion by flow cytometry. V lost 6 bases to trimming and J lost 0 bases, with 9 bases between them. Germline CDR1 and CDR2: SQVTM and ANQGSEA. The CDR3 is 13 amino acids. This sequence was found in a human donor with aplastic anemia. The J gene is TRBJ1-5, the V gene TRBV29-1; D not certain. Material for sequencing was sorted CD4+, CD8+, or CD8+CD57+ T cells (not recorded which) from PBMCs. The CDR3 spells CSVQEFSNQPQHF. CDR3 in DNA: TGCAGCGTGCAGGAATTTAGCAATCAGCCCCAGCATTTT.